This entry concerns a single TCR beta chain. Its antigen is still unknown. Germline lookup yields CDR1 SEHNR and CDR2 FQNEAQ (reference sequence). CDR3 length: 15 amino acids. The V gene end was trimmed by 5 bases and the J gene end by 6 bases; junction bases not matched to a gene: 6. The source of the sample is a study of T cell responses to AZD1222 COVID-19 vaccine. Whole-study results and caveats: Spike-specific TCR breadth and depth grew following two AZD1222 doses. Seropositive at baseline were only a handful of AZD1222 recipients.

Sequencing used immunoSEQ multiplex PCR; TCRdb keeps in-frame clones, though not all of them. Of roughly 110,000 clones in the sample, 89% were seen once. The sequencing here drew on peripheral blood, taken on day 0 of AZD1222 vaccination. V and J are TRBV7-9 and TRBJ2-1; TRBD2 matches 11 bases. The sequence came from an adult in good health. The CDR3 loop reads CASSLSGRAPNEQFF. The CDR3 DNA reads as TGTGCCAGCAGCCTTAGCGGGAGGGCCCCCAATGAGCAGTTCTTC.